Each of the 14 T cell receptor beta chains below was sequenced from the same sample in a study of OX40 agonist ivuxolimab in advanced cancers. Only in-frame clones appear in the TCRdb table, and some are missing; sequencing was by immunoSEQ multiplex PCR. In the table there are approximately 74,000 clones, 90% to 95% of which are singletons. This specimen was CD4+ or CD8+ T cells sorted from blood, taken in a trial of the OX40 agonist ivuxolimab. These receptors were taken from an adult with an advanced solid tumor such as melanoma, head and neck, liver or kidney cancer.

The V gene is TRBV11-2, the J gene TRBJ1-3, with a possible D match to TRBD1 (5 bases). The germline V and J ends were trimmed by 2 bases and 2 bases, with 16 bases remaining between them. The CDR3 length is 17 residues. Looked up from germline, CDR1 is SGHAT and CDR2 is FQNNGV. In DNA, the CDR3 is TGTGCCAGCAGCTTAAATCAGGGCTTCTCTGCTGGAAACACCATATATTTT. Translated, it gives CASSLNQGFSAGNTIYF.

The gene calls are TRBV7-8 and TRBJ1-1; D is unclear. This CDR3 has 12 residues. Trimming removed 1 base at V and 6 bases at J, with 6 bases between. Germline V gene sequence: CDR1 SGHVS, CDR2 FQNEAQ. The CDR3 region is CASSLVGAEAFF. CDR3 nucleotides: TGTGCCAGCAGCTTAGTGGGCGCTGAAGCTTTCTTT.

The chain links TRBV6-6 to TRBJ2-3; D uncertain. This CDR3 is built from 14 residues. Per the germline V gene, CDR1 is MNHNY and CDR2 is SVGAGI (reference sequence). V was cut by 4 bases and J by 4 bases, with 12 bases left in between. The CDR3 loop reads CASSSALSADTQYF. In DNA, the CDR3 is TGTGCCAGCAGTTCCGCTCTTTCCGCAGATACGCAGTATTTT.

The chain recombines TRBV18 with TRBJ2-3; 10 positions match TRBD2. Germline-derived CDR1 and CDR2 are KGHSH and LQKENI. The CDR3 loop spans 15 amino acids. With V trimmed by 6 bases and J by 2 bases, 5 bases remained unmatched. The CDR3 DNA reads TGTGCCAGCTCGCTCCTAGCGGGGGACACAGATACGCAGTATTTT. Its translation is CASSLLAGDTDTQYF. The full variable domain, rest sourced from reference TRBV18 and TRBJ2-3, is NAGVMQNPRHLVRRRGQEARLRCSPMKGHSHVYWYRQLPEEGLKFMVYLQKENIIDESGMPKERFSAEFPKEGPSILRIQQVVRGDSAAYFCASSLLAGDTDTQYFGPGTRLTVL.

The V gene is TRBV6-1, the J gene TRBJ1-6, with D tentatively TRBD1 (5 bases). The CDR3 spans 12 residues. Germline V gives CDR1 MNHNS, CDR2 SASEGT. Trimming cost V 8 bases and J 7 bases, with 9 bases left between them. The CDR3 DNA reads as TGTGCCAGCGGGGGACTCAATTCACCCCTCCACTTT. Translation: CASGGLNSPLHF.

The DNA for the CDR3 is TGTGCCAGCAGCTTAGTCGGGTCTCACGAGCAGTACTTC. Amino acid sequence: CASSLVGSHEQYF. This chain joins TRBV7-2 and TRBJ2-7; D remains unclear. CDR3 length: 13 amino acids. Germline CDR1 and CDR2: SGHTA and FQGNSA. V was trimmed by 1 base and J by 5 bases, leaving 9 bases between them.

This sequence joins TRBV5-1 and TRBJ1-1; TRBD1 matches 8 bases. The CDR3 loop spans 14 amino acids. The V segment lost 4 bases and the J segment 3 bases; nucleotides outside the gene matches: 5. The germline CDR1 and CDR2 sequences are SGHRS and YFSETQ. This CDR3 is CASSNGQGHTEAFF. In DNA, the CDR3 is TGCGCCAGCAGCAACGGACAGGGTCACACTGAAGCTTTCTTT.

A single count supports this clone. This rearrangement joins TRBV6-6 to TRBJ2-7; 9 bases are a match to TRBD1. The CDR3 has 15 amino acids. Losses at the gene ends were 0 bases for V and 2 bases for J; bases not matched to a gene: 2. In germline, CDR1 is MNHNY, CDR2 SVGAGI (reference sequence). CDR3 nucleotides: TGTGCCAGCAGTTACTCCGGGACAGGGACCTACGAGCAGTACTTC. It codes for CASSYSGTGTYEQYF.

The rearrangement uses TRBV7-9 and TRBJ1-6; tentatively, D is TRBD1 (5 bases). Germline-derived CDR1 and CDR2 are SEHNR and FQNEAQ (reference sequence). V was shortened by 1 base and J by 11 bases, with 12 bases between the two germline ends. This CDR3 contains 14 residues. As DNA, the CDR3 is TGTGCCAGCAGCTTAGGCCCGGGACCCGCACCCCTCCACTTT. Its protein is CASSLGPGPAPLHF.

The rearrangement uses TRBV5-4 and TRBJ2-2; 7 bases match TRBD1. The CDR3 extends over 16 amino acids. With V trimmed by 7 bases and J by 5 bases, 14 bases remained unmatched. The germline V gene has CDR1 SGHNT and CDR2 YYREEE (reference sequence). For the CDR3, the DNA is TGTGCCAGCTGGATGATGAACAGGGGTAGGACCGGGGAGCTGTTTTTT. It codes for CASWMMNRGRTGELFF. Complete variable domain (other parts from reference TRBV5-4 and TRBJ2-2): ETGVTQSPTHLIKTRGQQVTLRCSSQSGHNTVSWYQQALGQGPQFIFQYYREEENGRGNFPPRFSGLQFPNYSSELNVNALELDDSALYLCASWMMNRGRTGELFFGEGSRLTVL.

This chain joins TRBV7-8 and TRBJ1-1; D remains ambiguous. The germline CDR1 and CDR2 sequences are SGHVS and FQNEAQ. Trimming shortened V by 0 bases and J by 1 base, and 9 bases separated the two germline ends. The CDR3 length is 15 residues. The CDR3 region is CASSLARVPNTEAFF. CDR3 DNA: TGTGCCAGCAGCTTAGCCCGGGTCCCGAACACTGAAGCTTTCTTT.

This chain uses TRBV25-1 with TRBJ2-1, with 7 bases fitting TRBD2. V shed 2 bases, J shed 3 bases, and the junction held 7 bases outside the gene matches. CDR3 length equals 16 residues. Per the germline V gene, CDR1 is MGHDK and CDR2 is SYGVNS. The CDR3 sequence is CASSELASGGYNEQFF. CDR3 in DNA: TGTGCCAGCAGTGAACTGGCTAGCGGAGGCTACAATGAGCAGTTCTTC.

The chain joins TRBV19 to TRBJ2-5; D unclear. Trimming shortened V by 3 bases and J by 2 bases, and 13 bases separated the two germline ends. CDR3 length equals 15 residues. The V gene's germline CDR1 is LNHDA and CDR2 SQIVND (reference sequence). CDR3 bases: TGTGCCAGTAGTATCCAGTTTCCCCCACAAGAGACCCAGTACTTC. Amino acid sequence: CASSIQFPPQETQYF.

V gene TRBV28 combines with J gene TRBJ2-7; 10 bases fit TRBD1. CDR1 and CDR2 (germline): MDHEN, SYDVKM. V was pared by 6 bases and J by 3 bases, with 8 bases of the junction left unmatched. The CDR3 totals 15 residues. CDR3 amino acids: CASRKPGQGNYEQYF. The CDR3 DNA reads TGTGCCAGCAGGAAACCGGGACAGGGGAACTACGAGCAGTACTTC.